This T cell receptor beta chain was documented in a study of cytomegalovirus exposure and HLA in healthy donors. At the level of the study: Unique TCRs numbering roughly 85 million, obtained from HLA-typed donors, made up an early data release. Study-wide findings and caveats: Later analysis identified a missense DCLRE1C variant that was linked to TCR beta V- and J-gene trimming. Presence/absence analyses supposed approximately even sequencing depth among donors.

The germline V gene encodes CDR1 MNHNY and CDR2 SVGAGI (reference sequence). The CDR3 has 15 amino acids. The V end lost 4 bases, the J end lost 0 bases, and 12 bases lay between the germline ends. Researchers ran the PCR with 60 Vbeta and 13 Jbeta primers. Sequenced by immunoSEQ multiplex PCR; TCRdb stores in-frame clones only, minus some. The sample has about 200,000 clones, 65% to 90% seen once. This clone was seen a single time. Its antigen is undetermined. Sequencing was performed on PBMCs. This rearrangement joins TRBV6-6 to TRBJ1-1; possible D gene TRBD1, 5 bases. The TCR comes from a girl aged 10-17 years in good health and CMV-seronegative. CDR3 sequence: CASSFPAGLNTEAFF. For the CDR3, the DNA is TGTGCCAGCAGTTTTCCCGCGGGGCTGAACACTGAAGCTTTCTTT.